The 22 T cell receptor beta chains below all came from one sample that was sequenced in a study of T-cell reconstitution after alpha-beta-depleted transplantation in children. Unique molecular identifiers featured in how the TCRbeta library was prepared. MiXCR, applied by TCRdb to the PCR reads, yields one record per CDR3 protein. The sample records around 450,000 distinct CDR3 sequences, about 11% being singletons. The sequences come from PBMCs, collected before TCRalphabeta/CD19-depleted stem cell transplant. The source of these receptors is a child aged 2-15 years with inherited bone marrow failure, due to receive a stem cell transplant.

Ten or more counts support this clonotype. The chain employs TRBV6-1 and TRBJ1-3; D uncertain. The V end was cut by 3 bases, the J end by 4 bases, with 10 bases between. The germline CDR1 and CDR2 sequences are MNHNS and SASEGT. The CDR3 covers 14 residues. The DNA of the CDR3 is TGTGCCAGCAGTGATTTTGTCCTGGGAAACACCATATATTTT. Amino acid sequence: CASSDFVLGNTIYF.

This clonotype appeared a few times. This chain links TRBV11-1 with TRBJ1-4; tentative D call: TRBD1 (5 bases). Trimming took 5 bases from V and 0 from J, leaving 19 bases between them. The length of the CDR3 is 18 residues. Germline CDR1 reads SGHAT; CDR2 reads FQDESV (reference sequence). CDR3 loop: CASSTTERDSATNEKLFF. The CDR3 DNA follows: TGTGCCAGCAGCACAACCGAGCGGGACTCTGCAACTAATGAAAAACTGTTTTTT.

This clonotype was counted between two and nine times. This chain connects TRBV12-3 or TRBV12-4 to TRBJ2-7; a weak D match, TRBD2 (5 bases). This CDR3 comprises 12 residues. V dropped 6 bases and J dropped 3 bases, with 9 bases sitting between them. The CDR3 here is CASRWEFYEQYF. CDR3 nucleotide sequence: TGTGCCAGCAGATGGGAGTTCTACGAGCAGTACTTC.

Many counts were recorded for this clonotype. The chain couples TRBV6-2 or TRBV6-3 to TRBJ2-1; D gene uncertain. This CDR3 is 14 amino acids long. V lost 2 bases and J lost 2, with 7 bases in between. Germline values: CDR1 MNHEY, CDR2 SVGEGT. In DNA form, the CDR3 reads TGTGCCAGCAGTTACCGTGGACCCTACAATGAGCAGTTCTTC. Protein: CASSYRGPYNEQFF.

About this clonotype itself: A far larger clone lies a single base away; this is likely a read error. This chain links TRBV12-3 or TRBV12-4 with TRBJ2-7, with D maybe TRBD2 (5 bases). The CDR3 runs to 12 residues. CDR3 residues: CASSFGGYDQYF. CDR3 sequence (DNA): TGTGCCAGCAGTTTCGGAGGCTACGACCAGTACTTC.

This clonotype was seen repeatedly, ten times or more. This rearrangement joins TRBV9 to TRBJ2-3; D may be TRBD2 (6 bases). Trimming pared 5 bases from V and 7 bases from J, leaving 17 bases between. This CDR3 spans 14 amino acids. Germline CDR1 SGDLS, CDR2 YYNGEE. The CDR3 DNA sequence: TGTGCCAGCAGTCCCTTAGTGGAGGGCTATACGCAGTATTTT. This codes for CASSPLVEGYTQYF. Filled out from reference TRBV9 and TRBJ2-3, the complete variable domain reads DSGVTQTPKHLITATGQRVTLRCSPRSGDLSVYWYQQSLDQGLQFLIQYYNGEERAKGNILERFSAQQFPDLHSELNLSSLELGDSALYFCASSPLVEGYTQYFGPGTRLTVL.

This clonotype was seen only a few times. V is TRBV5-1 and J is TRBJ2-7, with 11 positions matching TRBD1. Per the germline V gene, CDR1 is SGHRS and CDR2 is YFSETQ. V shed 0 bases, J shed 4 bases, and the junction held 3 bases outside the gene matches. This CDR3 comprises 15 residues. In DNA form, the CDR3 reads TGCGCCAGCAGCTTGGAGGACAGGGGGCTTTACGAGCAGTACTTC. Translation gives CASSLEDRGLYEQYF.

There are many counts of this clonotype. The chain uses TRBV7-2 and TRBJ2-3; 8 bases match TRBD1. Germline CDR1 reads SGHTA; CDR2 reads FQGNSA. J lost 1 base, V lost 3 bases, and 15 bases had no gene match. The CDR3 is made up of 19 amino acids. For the CDR3, the DNA is TGTGCCAGCAGCTTCCCTTCTTCTTCAGGGGGCCGAGGCACAGATACGCAGTATTTT. Protein: CASSFPSSSGGRGTDTQYF.

This clonotype has just a few counts. The chain joins TRBV7-2 to TRBJ2-1; D is perhaps TRBD1 (7 bases). The CDR3 runs to 17 residues. Germline V gives CDR1 SGHTA, CDR2 FQGNSA. V was trimmed by 6 bases and J by 4 bases, leaving 22 bases between them. Here the CDR3 reads CASSRRGRQGPYNEQFF. The CDR3 DNA follows: TGTGCCAGCAGTCGGAGGGGGCGACAGGGTCCATACAATGAGCAGTTCTTC.

Many counts were recorded for this clonotype. V gene TRBV30 combines with J gene TRBJ2-3, with 9 bases aligning to TRBD2. Germline V gene lookup returns CDR1 GTSNPN and CDR2 SVGIG (reference sequence). The CDR3 contains 19 residues. V shed 4 bases and J 4 bases; nucleotides not matched to a gene: 21. The chain's CDR3 is CAWIPPLGGRAPFPDTQYF. CDR3 nucleotides: TGTGCCTGGATCCCACCTCTGGGCGGGAGGGCCCCCTTCCCAGATACGCAGTATTTT.

At least ten counts were recorded for this clonotype. The chain links TRBV7-9 to TRBJ2-2; D is unclear. The CDR3 contains 16 residues. With 1 base removed from V and 4 bases from J, the gap between germline ends came to 13 bases. CDR1 SEHNR and CDR2 FQNEAQ come from the germline V gene (reference sequence). Here the CDR3 DNA reads TGTGCCAGCAGCTTAGTACGCGATCCGGGCACCGGGGAGCTGTTTTTT. Translation: CASSLVRDPGTGELFF.

This clonotype was counted between two and nine times. The chain employs TRBV13 and TRBJ1-2; D is ambiguous. Trimming took 8 bases from V and 4 from J, leaving 17 bases between them. CDR1 and CDR2 from the germline V gene are PRHDT and FYEKMQ (reference sequence). This CDR3 region has 14 residues. The CDR3 sequence: CASDPGREVYGYTF. DNA for the CDR3: TGTGCCAGCGATCCCGGTAGGGAAGTCTATGGCTACACCTTC. The complete variable domain, with remaining parts taken from reference TRBV13 and TRBJ1-2, reads AAGVIQSPRHLIKEKRETATLKCYPIPRHDTVYWYQQGPGQDPQFLISFYEKMQSDKGSIPDRFSAQQFSDYHSELNMSSLELGDSALYFCASDPGREVYGYTFGSGTRLTVV.

There are many counts of this clonotype. The rearrangement links TRBV9 to TRBJ1-5; D gene unclear. Trimming stripped 0 bases from V and 4 bases from J, with 2 bases between. The CDR3 is 12 residues long. Germline V gene sequence: CDR1 SGDLS, CDR2 YYNGEE. The CDR3 DNA follows: TGTGCCAGCAGCGTAGGTAATCAGCCCCAGCATTTT. It specifies CASSVGNQPQHF.

This clonotype was observed at least ten times. The chain uses TRBV27 and TRBJ2-3, with a possible D match to TRBD1 (5 bases). The length of the CDR3 is 15 residues. V dropped 1 base and J dropped 4 bases, with 12 bases sitting between them. Germline loops: CDR1 MNHEY, CDR2 SMNVEV (reference sequence). DNA of the CDR3: TGTGCCAGCAGTTTATATGGGGCTCAAGCAGATACGCAGTATTTT. It translates to CASSLYGAQADTQYF.

Ten or more counts support this clonotype. This sequence joins TRBV11-2 and TRBJ2-3; D is unresolved. V gave up 1 base and J gave up 6 bases, with 8 bases separating them. CDR3 size: 13 residues. CDR1 SGHAT and CDR2 FQNNGV come from the germline V gene. CDR3 sequence (DNA): TGTGCCAGCAGCTTAGTTCCAGCCGATACGCAGTATTTT. Its protein is CASSLVPADTQYF.

This clonotype was counted at least ten times. The chain links TRBV5-1 to TRBJ2-1, with 11 bases identical to TRBD2. The CDR3 loop spans 17 amino acids. Germline V CDR1 and CDR2: SGHRS, YFSETQ. J gave up 6 bases and V 0 bases, and 8 bases lay outside the gene matches. This CDR3 is CASSLERGLAGGNEQFF. CDR3 DNA sequence: TGCGCCAGCAGCTTGGAGCGTGGACTAGCGGGTGGCAATGAGCAGTTCTTC.

This chain uses TRBV7-2 with TRBJ1-6; D perhaps matches TRBD1 (5 bases). The CDR3 length is 15 residues. In germline, CDR1 is SGHTA, CDR2 FQGNSA. V was trimmed by 0 bases and J by 10 bases, leaving 13 bases between them. In DNA, the CDR3 is TGTGCCAGCAGCTTAGCCGGGGCCCCCCGATCACCCCTCCACTTT. The encoded protein is CASSLAGAPRSPLHF.

This clonotype was picked up many times. V gene TRBV5-1 combines with J gene TRBJ2-7, with 7 bases lining up with TRBD2. J lost 2 bases, V lost 3 bases, and 11 bases had no gene match. Looked up from germline, CDR1 is SGHRS and CDR2 is YFSETQ. CDR3 size: 16 residues. The chain's CDR3 is CASSSPPGGGTYEQYF. The CDR3 DNA sequence: TGCGCCAGCAGCTCCCCCCCGGGGGGAGGCACCTACGAGCAGTACTTC.

The genes are TRBV7-2 and TRBJ2-1; TRBD2 aligns across 7 bases. CDR3 length: 16 residues. Germline V gives CDR1 SGHTA, CDR2 FQGNSA. V lost 1 base to trimming and J lost 1 base; unmatched junction nucleotides: 4. This CDR3 reads CASSLGGGGSYNEQFF. In nucleotides, the CDR3 is TGTGCCAGCAGCTTAGGGGGGGGAGGTTCCTACAATGAGCAGTTCTTC.

This clonotype was counted between two and nine times. The chain is built from TRBV29-1 and TRBJ1-2; D is undetermined. The CDR3 has 12 residues. Trimming stripped 2 bases from V and 8 bases from J, with 12 bases between. CDR1 SQVTM and CDR2 ANQGSEA come from the germline V gene. CDR3 residues: CSVERRLAGYTF. In DNA, the CDR3 is TGCAGCGTTGAAAGACGGCTAGCAGGCTACACCTTC.

This clonotype was counted many times. J is TRBJ2-3 and V is TRBV7-8, with D hard to call. V lost 7 bases, J lost 6 bases, and 11 bases lay in between. Germline assignment: CDR1 SGHVS and CDR2 FQNEAQ. CDR3 length equals 12 residues. This chain's CDR3 is CASNPLWDTQYF. CDR3 in DNA: TGTGCCAGCAACCCCCTGTGGGATACGCAGTATTTT.

The table lists this clonotype with a few counts. The CDR3 sequence: CASSPRFPQETQYF. The CDR3 nucleotides read TGTGCCAGCAGTCCGCGATTCCCCCAAGAGACCCAGTACTTC. This rearrangement joins TRBV6-2 or TRBV6-3 to TRBJ2-5; unclear D gene. The CDR3 covers 14 residues. V was pared by 5 bases and J by 1 base, with 11 bases between. Per the germline V gene, CDR1 is MNHEY and CDR2 is SVGEGT.